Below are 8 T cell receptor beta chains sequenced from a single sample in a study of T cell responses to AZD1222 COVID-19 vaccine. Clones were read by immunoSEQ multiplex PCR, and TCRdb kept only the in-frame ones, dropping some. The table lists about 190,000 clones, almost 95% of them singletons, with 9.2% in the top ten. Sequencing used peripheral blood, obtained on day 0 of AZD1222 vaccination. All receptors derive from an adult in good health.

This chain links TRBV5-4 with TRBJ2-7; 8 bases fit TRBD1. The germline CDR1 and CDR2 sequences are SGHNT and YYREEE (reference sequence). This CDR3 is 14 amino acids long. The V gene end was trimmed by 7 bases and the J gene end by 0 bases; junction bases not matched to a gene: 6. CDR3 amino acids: CASGDRSSSYEQYF. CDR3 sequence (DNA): TGTGCCAGCGGGGACAGGTCGAGCTCCTACGAGCAGTACTTC.

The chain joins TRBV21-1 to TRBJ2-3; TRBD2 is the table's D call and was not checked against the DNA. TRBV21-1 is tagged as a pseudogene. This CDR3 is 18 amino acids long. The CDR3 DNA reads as TGTGCCAGCAGCAATACACCCCTAGCGGGAGTTAGCACAGATACGCAGTATTTT. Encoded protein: CASSNTPLAGVSTDTQYF.

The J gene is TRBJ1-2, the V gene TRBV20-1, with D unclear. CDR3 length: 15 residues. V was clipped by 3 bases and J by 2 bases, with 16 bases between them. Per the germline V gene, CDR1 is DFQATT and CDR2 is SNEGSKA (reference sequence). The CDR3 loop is CSASISPGGNYGYTF. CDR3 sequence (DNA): TGCAGTGCTAGTATTTCGCCCGGCGGGAACTATGGCTACACCTTC.

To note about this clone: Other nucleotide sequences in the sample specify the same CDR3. The CDR3 DNA reads TGCGCCAGCAGCTTCACTGGGAACACCGGGGAGCTGTTTTTT. Translating gives CASSFTGNTGELFF. This sequence joins TRBV5-1 and TRBJ2-2; no clear D gene. Trimming left V 2 bases short and J 1 base short, with 6 bases between. The germline V gene has CDR1 SGHRS and CDR2 YFSETQ. The CDR3 length is 14 residues. Together with reference TRBV5-1 and TRBJ2-2, the CDR3 gives the full variable domain: KAGVTQTPRYLIKTRGQQVTLSCSPISGHRSVSWYQQTPGQGLQFLFEYFSETQRNKGNFPGRFSGRQFSNSRSEMNVSTLELGDSALYLCASSFTGNTGELFFGEGSRLTVL.

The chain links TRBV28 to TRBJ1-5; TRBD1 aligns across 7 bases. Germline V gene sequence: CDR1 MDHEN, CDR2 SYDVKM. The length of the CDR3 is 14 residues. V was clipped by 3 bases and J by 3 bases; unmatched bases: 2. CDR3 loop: CASSLGQHNQPQHF. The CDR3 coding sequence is TGTGCCAGCAGTTTGGGACAGCACAATCAGCCCCAGCATTTT.

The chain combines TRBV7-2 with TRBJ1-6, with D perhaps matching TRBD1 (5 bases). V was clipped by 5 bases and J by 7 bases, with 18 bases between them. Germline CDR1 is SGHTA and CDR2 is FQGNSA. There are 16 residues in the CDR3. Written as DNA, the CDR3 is TGTGCCAGCAGCCCAGTAACAGGAAGGGACAATTCACCCCTCCACTTT. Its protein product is CASSPVTGRDNSPLHF.

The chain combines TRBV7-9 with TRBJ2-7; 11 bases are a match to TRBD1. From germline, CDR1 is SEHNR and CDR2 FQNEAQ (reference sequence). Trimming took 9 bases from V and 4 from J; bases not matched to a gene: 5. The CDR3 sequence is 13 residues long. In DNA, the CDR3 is TGTGCCAGTACGGGACAGGGGGTTTACGAGCAGTACTTC. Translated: CASTGQGVYEQYF. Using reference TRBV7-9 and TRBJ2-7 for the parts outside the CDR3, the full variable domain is DTGVSQNPRHKITKRGQNVTFRCDPISEHNRLYWYRQTLGQGPEFLTYFQNEAQLEKSRLLSDRFSAERPKGSFSTLEIQRTEQGDSAMYLCASTGQGVYEQYFGPGTRLTVT.

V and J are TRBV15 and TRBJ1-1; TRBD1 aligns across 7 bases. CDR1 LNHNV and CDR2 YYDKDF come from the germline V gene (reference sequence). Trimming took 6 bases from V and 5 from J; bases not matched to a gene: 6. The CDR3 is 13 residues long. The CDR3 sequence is CATREGARTEAFF. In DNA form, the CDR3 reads TGTGCCACCAGAGAGGGGGCGAGGACTGAAGCTTTCTTT.